The 8 T cell receptor beta chains in this list originate from one sample, sequenced in a study of early T cells in non-severe SARS-CoV-2 infection. TCRdb analysed the 5' RACE reads with MiXCR anew, one entry per CDR3 protein. Among tens of thousands of distinct CDR3 sequences, roughly 17% were seen once, and the ten largest hold 4.5% to 6%. Sequencing was performed on whole blood, taken at baseline. These receptors were collected from an adult who was a healthcare worker with PCR-confirmed SARS-CoV-2 infection or an uninfected control (not recorded which).

This clonotype was counted a few times. V and J are TRBV12-3 or TRBV12-4 and TRBJ2-3, with unresolved D. This CDR3 spans 13 amino acids. V gave up 7 bases and J gave up 6 bases, with 14 bases separating them. The CDR3 DNA reads as TGTGCCAGCACACCCACCGCGGTGGATACGCAGTATTTT. Encoded protein: CASTPTAVDTQYF.

Only a few counts were recorded for this clonotype. The rearrangement joins TRBV29-1 to TRBJ2-3; no definite D call. Trimming took 4 bases from V and 0 from J, leaving 8 bases between them. Germline V gene sequence: CDR1 SQVTM, CDR2 ANQGSEA. This CDR3 region has 13 residues. The CDR3 DNA reads TGCAGCGTTGCAGGTCGAAGCACAGATACGCAGTATTTT. Translating it yields CSVAGRSTDTQYF.

This clonotype appeared many times. The V and J genes are TRBV7-6 and TRBJ2-1; the D is unclear. This CDR3 contains 13 residues. The ends were cut back, 1 base at V and 5 bases at J, with 6 bases in the middle. Germline CDR1 is SGHVS and CDR2 is FNYEAQ. CDR3 in DNA: TGTGCCAGCAGCTTAGGACCCCACAATGAGCAGTTCTTC. The encoded protein is CASSLGPHNEQFF.

The J gene is TRBJ1-3, the V gene TRBV7-2; D call uncertain. The V gene's germline CDR1 is SGHTA and CDR2 FQGNSA. The CDR3 spans 16 residues. V was cut by 7 bases and J by 0 bases, with 16 bases left in between. The CDR3 is CASTSRYSSSGNTIYF. The CDR3 DNA sequence: TGTGCCAGCACCTCACGCTACTCGAGCTCTGGAAACACCATATATTTT. The full variable domain, rest sourced from reference TRBV7-2 and TRBJ1-3, is GAGVSQSPSNKVTEKGKDVELRCDPISGHTALYWYRQSLGQGLEFLIYFQGNSAPDKSGLPSDRFSAERTGGSVSTLTIQRTQQEDSAVYLCASTSRYSSSGNTIYFGEGSWLTVV.

The table lists this clonotype with a few counts. The V and J genes are TRBV10-3 and TRBJ2-3, with 8 nucleotides matching TRBD2. Germline V gene lookup returns CDR1 ENHRY and CDR2 SYGVKD. The ends lost 7 bases at V and 4 bases at J; junction bases unmatched: 7. The CDR3 spans 14 residues. In DNA form, the CDR3 reads TGTGCCATCACCAGAGCGGGAGTAGCAGATACGCAGTATTTT. This translates into CAITRAGVADTQYF.

This clonotype has just a few counts. The CDR3 DNA sequence: TGTGCCAGCAGGCTCGGGGCAGCGGAAGCTTTCTTT. It translates to CASRLGAAEAFF. The gene calls are TRBV12-3 or TRBV12-4 and TRBJ1-1; D may be TRBD1 (5 bases). Trimming left V 6 bases short and J 8 bases short, with 13 bases between. CDR3 length: 12 residues.

This clonotype has just one count. V is TRBV7-2 and J is TRBJ2-3; D remains unclear. Germline CDR1 reads SGHTA; CDR2 reads FQGNSA. The CDR3 sequence is 14 residues long. The V end lost 2 bases, the J end lost 3 bases, and 9 bases lay between the germline ends. The CDR3 DNA sequence: TGTGCCAGCAGCTTAAGTCTCACAACAGATACGCAGTATTTT. As protein: CASSLSLTTDTQYF.

This chain connects TRBV6-5 to TRBJ1-4; tentatively, D is TRBD1 (6 bases). V was shortened by 6 bases and J by 6 bases, with 14 bases between the two germline ends. The length of the CDR3 is 14 residues. Germline loops: CDR1 MNHEY, CDR2 SVGAGI. The CDR3 nucleotides are TGTGCCAGCAGCTACGGTACAGGGTATGAAAAACTGTTTTTT. The encoded protein is CASSYGTGYEKLFF.